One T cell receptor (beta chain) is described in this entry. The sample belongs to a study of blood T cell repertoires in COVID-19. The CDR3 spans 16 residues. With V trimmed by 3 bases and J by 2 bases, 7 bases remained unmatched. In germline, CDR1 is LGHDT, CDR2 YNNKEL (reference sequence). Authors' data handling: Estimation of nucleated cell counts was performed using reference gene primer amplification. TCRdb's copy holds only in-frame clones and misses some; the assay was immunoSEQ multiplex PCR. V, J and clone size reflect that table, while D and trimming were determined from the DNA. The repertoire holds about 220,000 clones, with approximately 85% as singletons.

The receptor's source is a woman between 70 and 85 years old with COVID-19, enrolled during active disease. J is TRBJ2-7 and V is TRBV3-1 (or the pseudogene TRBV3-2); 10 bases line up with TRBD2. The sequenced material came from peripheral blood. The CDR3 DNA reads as TGTGCCAGCAGCCAGGGTCTAGCGGGAGACGCCTACGAGCAGTACTTC. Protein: CASSQGLAGDAYEQYF.